The 3 T cell receptor beta chains presented below share a single source sample, sequenced in a study of cytomegalovirus exposure and HLA in healthy donors. Use of 60 Vbeta and 13 Jbeta primers characterized the PCR. Assay used: immunoSEQ multiplex PCR; TCRdb lists only in-frame clones, some missing. Of some 90,000 clones detected, under 85% appear once; the ten largest clones hold 2.7%. The sequencing input was PBMCs. All receptors come from a man in his thirties or forties in good health and CMV-seronegative.

V is TRBV28 and J is TRBJ2-7; D ambiguous. The length of the CDR3 is 13 residues. CDR1 and CDR2 (germline): MDHEN, SYDVKM. V lost 3 bases to trimming and J lost 3 bases, with 9 bases between them. The CDR3 region has the DNA TGTGCCAGCAGTTTCAGGCAGTACTACGAGCAGTACTTC. It specifies CASSFRQYYEQYF.

The chain joins TRBV7-9 to TRBJ2-1, with 11 bases identical to TRBD2. This CDR3 contains 16 residues. Germline CDR1 and CDR2: SEHNR and FQNEAQ (reference sequence). Trimming at V came to 5 bases and at J to 1 base, leaving 4 bases not matched to a gene. The CDR3 loop is CASSGSGGESYNEQFF. In DNA form, the CDR3 reads TGTGCCAGCAGCGGTAGCGGGGGGGAGTCCTACAATGAGCAGTTCTTC.

The rearrangement uses TRBV11-2 and TRBJ2-7, with D tentatively TRBD2 (5 bases). CDR1 is SGHAT, CDR2 FQNNGV, per germline. The CDR3 extends over 15 amino acids. V was shortened by 1 base and J by 5 bases, with 15 bases between the two germline ends. CDR3 bases: TGTGCCAGCAGCTTAGGAGGGTATGGGCGGGACGAGCAGTACTTC. Translated: CASSLGGYGRDEQYF.